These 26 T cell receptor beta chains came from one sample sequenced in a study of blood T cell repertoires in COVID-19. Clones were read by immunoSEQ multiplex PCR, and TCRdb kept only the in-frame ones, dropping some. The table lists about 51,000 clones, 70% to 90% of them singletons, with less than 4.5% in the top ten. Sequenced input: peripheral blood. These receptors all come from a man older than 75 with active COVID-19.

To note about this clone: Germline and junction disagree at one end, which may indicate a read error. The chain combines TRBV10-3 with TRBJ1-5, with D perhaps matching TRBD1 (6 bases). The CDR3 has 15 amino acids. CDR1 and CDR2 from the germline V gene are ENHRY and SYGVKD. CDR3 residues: CAISQSTGANQPQHF. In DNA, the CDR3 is TGTGCCATCAGTCAGTCGACAGGAGCAAATCAGCCCCAGCATTTT.

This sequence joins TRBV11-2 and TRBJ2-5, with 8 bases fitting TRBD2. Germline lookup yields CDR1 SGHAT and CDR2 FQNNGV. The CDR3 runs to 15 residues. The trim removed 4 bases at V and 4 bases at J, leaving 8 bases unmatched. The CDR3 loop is CASSSERELGETQYF. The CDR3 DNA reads TGTGCCAGCAGCTCTGAGCGGGAGTTGGGAGAGACCCAGTACTTC.

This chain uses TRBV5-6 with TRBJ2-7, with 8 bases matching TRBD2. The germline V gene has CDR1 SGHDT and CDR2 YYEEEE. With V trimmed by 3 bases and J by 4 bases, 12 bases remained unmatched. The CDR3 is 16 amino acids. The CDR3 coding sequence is TGTGCCAGCAGCTCCGGCGGGGGGTTGAATGATTACGAGCAGTACTTC. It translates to CASSSGGGLNDYEQYF.

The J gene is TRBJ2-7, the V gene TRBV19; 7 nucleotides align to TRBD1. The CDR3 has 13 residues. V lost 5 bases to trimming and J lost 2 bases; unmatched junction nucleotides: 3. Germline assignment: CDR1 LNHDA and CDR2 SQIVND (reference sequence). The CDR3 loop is CASSDRATYEQYF. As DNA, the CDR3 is TGTGCCAGTAGTGACAGGGCCACCTACGAGCAGTACTTC. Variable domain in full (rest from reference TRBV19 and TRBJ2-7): DGGITQSPKYLFRKEGQNVTLSCEQNLNHDAMYWYRQDPGQGLRLIYYSQIVNDFQKGDIAEGYSVSREKKESFPLTVTSAQKNPTAFYLCASSDRATYEQYFGPGTRLTVT.

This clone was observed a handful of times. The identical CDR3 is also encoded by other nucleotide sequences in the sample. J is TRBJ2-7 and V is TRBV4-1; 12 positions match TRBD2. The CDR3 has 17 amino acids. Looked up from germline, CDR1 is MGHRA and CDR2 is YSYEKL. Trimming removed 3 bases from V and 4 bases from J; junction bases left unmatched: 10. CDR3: CASSQDSGTSGRYEQYF. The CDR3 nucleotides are TGCGCCAGCAGCCAGGATTCCGGGACTAGCGGGCGTTACGAGCAGTACTTC.

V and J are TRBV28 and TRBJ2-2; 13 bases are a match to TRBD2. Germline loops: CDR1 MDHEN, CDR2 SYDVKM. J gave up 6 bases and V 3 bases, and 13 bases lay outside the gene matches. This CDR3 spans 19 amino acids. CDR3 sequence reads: CASSFSSPGLAGIAGELFF. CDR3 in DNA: TGTGCCAGCAGTTTTTCCTCCCCGGGACTAGCGGGAATTGCCGGGGAGCTGTTTTTT.

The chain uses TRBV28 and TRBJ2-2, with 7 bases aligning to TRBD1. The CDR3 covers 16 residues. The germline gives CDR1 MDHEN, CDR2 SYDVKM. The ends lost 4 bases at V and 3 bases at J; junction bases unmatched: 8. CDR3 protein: CASSCATGVDTGELFF. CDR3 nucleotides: TGTGCCAGCAGTTGCGCCACAGGGGTGGACACCGGGGAGCTGTTTTTT.

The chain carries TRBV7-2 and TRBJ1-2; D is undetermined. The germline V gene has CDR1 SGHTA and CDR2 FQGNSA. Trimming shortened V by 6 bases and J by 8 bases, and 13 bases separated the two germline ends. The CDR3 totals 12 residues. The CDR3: CASSSSMSGYTF. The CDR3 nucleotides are TGTGCCAGCAGTTCATCTATGAGCGGCTACACCTTC.

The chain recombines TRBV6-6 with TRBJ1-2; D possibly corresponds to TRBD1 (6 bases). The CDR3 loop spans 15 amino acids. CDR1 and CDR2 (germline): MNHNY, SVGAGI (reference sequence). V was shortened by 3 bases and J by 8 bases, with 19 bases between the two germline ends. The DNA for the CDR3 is TGTGCCAGCAGTTATTCCGGGACACCCAAGGGGGGCTACACCTTC. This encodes CASSYSGTPKGGYTF.

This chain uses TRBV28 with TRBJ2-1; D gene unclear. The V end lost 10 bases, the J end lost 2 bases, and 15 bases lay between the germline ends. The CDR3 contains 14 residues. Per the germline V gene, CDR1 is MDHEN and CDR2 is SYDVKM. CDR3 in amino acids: CATLGALPYNEQFF. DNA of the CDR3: TGTGCCACCCTCGGAGCGCTTCCCTACAATGAGCAGTTCTTC.

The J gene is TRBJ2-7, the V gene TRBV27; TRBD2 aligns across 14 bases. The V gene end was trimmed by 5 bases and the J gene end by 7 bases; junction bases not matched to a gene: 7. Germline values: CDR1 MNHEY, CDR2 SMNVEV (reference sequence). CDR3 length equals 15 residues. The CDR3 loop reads CASSQPTSGRDEQYF. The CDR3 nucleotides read TGTGCCAGCAGTCAACCGACTAGCGGGAGGGATGAGCAGTACTTC.

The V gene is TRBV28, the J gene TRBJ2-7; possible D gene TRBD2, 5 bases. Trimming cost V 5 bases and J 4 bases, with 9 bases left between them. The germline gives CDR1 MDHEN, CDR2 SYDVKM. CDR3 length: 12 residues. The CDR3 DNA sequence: TGTGCCAGCAGTCAGGACTTTTACGAGCAGTACTTC. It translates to CASSQDFYEQYF.

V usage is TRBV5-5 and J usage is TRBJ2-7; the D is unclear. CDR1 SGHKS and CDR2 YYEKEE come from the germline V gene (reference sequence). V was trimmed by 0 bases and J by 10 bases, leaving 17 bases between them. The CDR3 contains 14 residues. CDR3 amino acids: CASSLARASELQYF. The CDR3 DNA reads TGTGCCAGCAGCTTGGCACGCGCCTCCGAATTACAGTACTTC.

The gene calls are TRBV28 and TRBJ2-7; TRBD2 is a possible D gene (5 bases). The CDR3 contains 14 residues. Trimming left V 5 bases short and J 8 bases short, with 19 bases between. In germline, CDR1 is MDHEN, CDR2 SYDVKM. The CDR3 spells CASSNPGITDKQYF. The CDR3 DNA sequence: TGTGCCAGCAGTAACCCCGGGATTACTGACAAGCAGTACTTC.

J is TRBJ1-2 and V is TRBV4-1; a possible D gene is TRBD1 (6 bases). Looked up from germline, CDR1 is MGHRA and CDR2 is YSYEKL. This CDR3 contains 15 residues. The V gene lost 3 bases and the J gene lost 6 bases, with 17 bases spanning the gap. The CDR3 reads CASSQGLNRDDGYTF. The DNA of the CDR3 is TGCGCCAGCAGCCAGGGGTTAAACAGGGATGATGGCTACACCTTC.

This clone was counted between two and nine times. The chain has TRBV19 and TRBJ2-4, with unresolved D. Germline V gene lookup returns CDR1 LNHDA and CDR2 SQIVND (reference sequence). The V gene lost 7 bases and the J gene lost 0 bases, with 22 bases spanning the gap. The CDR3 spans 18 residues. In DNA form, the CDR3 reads TGTGCCAGTAAGGTGCGGTCGCCTCTAGATTTAGCCAAAAACATTCAGTACTTC. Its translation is CASKVRSPLDLAKNIQYF.

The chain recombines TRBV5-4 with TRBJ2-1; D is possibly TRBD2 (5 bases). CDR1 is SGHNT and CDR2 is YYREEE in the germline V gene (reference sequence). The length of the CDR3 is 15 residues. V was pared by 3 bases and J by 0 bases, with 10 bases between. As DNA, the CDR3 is TGTGCCAGCAGCTCGAGCGGTAGCTCCTACAATGAGCAGTTCTTC. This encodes CASSSSGSSYNEQFF.

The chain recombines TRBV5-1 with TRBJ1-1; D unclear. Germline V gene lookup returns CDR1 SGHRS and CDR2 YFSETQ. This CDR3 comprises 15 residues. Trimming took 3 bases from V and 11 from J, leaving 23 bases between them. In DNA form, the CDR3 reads TGCGCCAGCAGCTCACTAGCCCAGTCCCCCCGGGAGGCTTTCTTT. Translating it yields CASSSLAQSPREAFF.

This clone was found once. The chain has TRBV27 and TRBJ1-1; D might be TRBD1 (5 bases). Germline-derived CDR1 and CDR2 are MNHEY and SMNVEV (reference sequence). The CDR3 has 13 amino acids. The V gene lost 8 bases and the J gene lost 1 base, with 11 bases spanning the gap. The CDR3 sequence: CASGPQGNTEAFF. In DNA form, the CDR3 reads TGTGCCAGCGGCCCTCAGGGGAACACTGAAGCTTTCTTT.

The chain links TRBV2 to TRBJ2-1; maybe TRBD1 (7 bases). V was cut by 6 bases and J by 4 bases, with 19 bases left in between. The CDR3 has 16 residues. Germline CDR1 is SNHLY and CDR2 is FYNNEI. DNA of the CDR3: TGTGCCAGCAGCGCTTCGCGGGACAGCTCATACAATGAGCAGTTCTTC. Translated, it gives CASSASRDSSYNEQFF.

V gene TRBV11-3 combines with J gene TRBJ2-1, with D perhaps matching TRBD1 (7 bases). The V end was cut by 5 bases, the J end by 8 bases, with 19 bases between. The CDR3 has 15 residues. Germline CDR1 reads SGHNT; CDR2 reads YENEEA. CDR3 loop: CASSQGGTDWDEQFF. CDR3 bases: TGTGCCAGCAGCCAGGGGGGCACCGACTGGGATGAGCAGTTCTTC.

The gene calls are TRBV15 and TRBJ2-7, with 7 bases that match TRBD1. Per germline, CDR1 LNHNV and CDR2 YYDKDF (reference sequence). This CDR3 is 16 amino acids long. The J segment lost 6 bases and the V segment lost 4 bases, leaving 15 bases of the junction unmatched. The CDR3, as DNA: TGTGCCACCAGCACTTTCGGACAGGCAGACGGGGCCGAGCAGTACTTC. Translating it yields CATSTFGQADGAEQYF.

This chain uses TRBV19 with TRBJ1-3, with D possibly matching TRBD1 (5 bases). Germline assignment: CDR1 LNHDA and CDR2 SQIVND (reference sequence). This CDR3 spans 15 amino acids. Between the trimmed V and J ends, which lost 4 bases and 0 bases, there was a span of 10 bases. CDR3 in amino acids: CASSTRASSGNTIYF. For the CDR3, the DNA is TGTGCCAGTAGTACCAGGGCAAGCTCTGGAAACACCATATATTTT.

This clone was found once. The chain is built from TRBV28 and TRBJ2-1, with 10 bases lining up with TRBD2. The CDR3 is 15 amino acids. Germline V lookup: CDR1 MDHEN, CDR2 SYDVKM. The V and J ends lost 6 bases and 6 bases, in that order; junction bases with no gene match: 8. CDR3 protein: CASRPLAGASNEQFF. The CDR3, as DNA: TGTGCCAGCAGGCCTCTAGCGGGAGCTAGCAATGAGCAGTTCTTC.

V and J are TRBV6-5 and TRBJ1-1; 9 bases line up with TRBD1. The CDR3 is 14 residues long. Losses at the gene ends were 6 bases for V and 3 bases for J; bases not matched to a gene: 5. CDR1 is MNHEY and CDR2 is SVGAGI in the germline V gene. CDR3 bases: TGTGCCAGCAGGAACAGGGGGCGCGACACTGAAGCTTTCTTT. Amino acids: CASRNRGRDTEAFF.

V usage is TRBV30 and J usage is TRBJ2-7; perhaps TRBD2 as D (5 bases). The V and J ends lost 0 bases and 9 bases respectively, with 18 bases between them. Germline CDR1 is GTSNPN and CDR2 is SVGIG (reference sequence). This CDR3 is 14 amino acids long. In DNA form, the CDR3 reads TGTGCCTGGAGTGTACTAGGCCAGCTACCTGGGCAGTACTTC. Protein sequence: CAWSVLGQLPGQYF. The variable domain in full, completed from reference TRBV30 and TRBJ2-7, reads SQTIHQWPATLVQPVGSPLSLECTVEGTSNPNLYWYRQAAGRGLQLLFYSVGIGQISSEVPQNLSASRPQDRQFILSSKKLLLSDSGFYLCAWSVLGQLPGQYFGPGTRLTVT.